The 21 T cell receptor beta chains below were found in one sample sequenced in a study of blood T cell repertoires in COVID-19. Data came from immunoSEQ multiplex PCR; TCRdb stores just in-frame clones and leaves some out. The table lists 150,000 to 200,000 clones, more than 90% of them singletons. Sequenced input: peripheral blood. Receptors originate from a man aged 55-75 years with active or convalescent COVID-19.

This chain uses TRBV15 with TRBJ1-2; 7 bases line up with TRBD1. The junction had 2 bases not matched to a gene; V was cut back by 5 bases and J by 2 bases. Germline CDR1 LNHNV, CDR2 YYDKDF (reference sequence). The CDR3 is made up of 13 amino acids. The CDR3 reads CATSSGQNYGYTF. For the CDR3, the DNA is TGTGCCACCAGCTCGGGACAGAACTATGGCTACACCTTC.

The chain carries TRBV19 and TRBJ1-2; 8 bases fit TRBD1. This CDR3 is 16 amino acids long. After removal of 0 bases from V and 3 bases from J, the junction contained 6 bases not matched to a gene. Germline CDR1 LNHDA, CDR2 SQIVND (reference sequence). The CDR3 sequence: CASSIDAGGADYGYTF. The CDR3 coding sequence is TGTGCCAGTAGTATAGACGCAGGGGGCGCGGACTATGGCTACACCTTC.

This clone was detected only once. The chain's CDR3 is CASSLESGGAYEQYF. CDR3 sequence (DNA): TGCGCCAGCAGCTTGGAGAGCGGGGGGGCCTACGAGCAGTACTTC. The J gene is TRBJ2-7, the V gene TRBV5-1; 10 nucleotides line up with TRBD2. The CDR3 runs 15 residues. Germline V gene data show CDR1 as SGHRS and CDR2 as YFSETQ. The junction had 2 bases not matched to a gene; V was cut back by 0 bases and J by 2 bases. Drawing the rest from reference TRBV5-1 and TRBJ2-7, the complete variable domain is KAGVTQTPRYLIKTRGQQVTLSCSPISGHRSVSWYQQTPGQGLQFLFEYFSETQRNKGNFPGRFSGRQFSNSRSEMNVSTLELGDSALYLCASSLESGGAYEQYFGPGTRLTVT.

The rearrangement joins TRBV29-1 to TRBJ1-1; 7 bases line up with TRBD1. Germline CDR1 SQVTM, CDR2 ANQGSEA. V lost 4 bases and J lost 4; bases outside the gene matches: 9. The CDR3 has 14 amino acids. The CDR3: CSVVVQGVGTEAFF. CDR3 nucleotide sequence: TGCAGCGTTGTAGTCCAGGGGGTTGGCACTGAAGCTTTCTTT. Full variable domain (missing parts from reference TRBV29-1 and TRBJ1-1): SAVISQKPSRDICQRGTSLTIQCQVDSQVTMMFWYRQQPGQSLTLIATANQGSEATYESGFVIDKFPISRPNLTFSTLTVSNMSPEDSSIYLCSVVVQGVGTEAFFGQGTRLTVV.

This chain uses TRBV3-1 (or the pseudogene TRBV3-2) with TRBJ2-1; 9 bases fit TRBD1. The CDR3 contains 16 residues. Germline CDR1 is LGHDT and CDR2 is YNNKEL (reference sequence). Germline trimming cut 0 bases from V and 3 bases from J; bases unmatched to any gene: 3. DNA for the CDR3: TGTGCCAGCAGCCAAGATGGGGGACAGGGCTACAATGAGCAGTTCTTC. Translating it yields CASSQDGGQGYNEQFF.

As concerns this clone: Other DNA sequences from this sample encode an identical CDR3 as well. The chain combines TRBV5-1 with TRBJ2-7; the D is unclear. Germline V CDR1 and CDR2: SGHRS, YFSETQ. The CDR3 is 14 residues long. Between the trimmed V and J ends, which lost 0 bases and 1 base, there was a span of 8 bases. CDR3 region: CASSLVGGSYEQYF. In nucleotides, the CDR3 is TGCGCCAGCAGCTTGGTAGGCGGATCCTACGAGCAGTACTTC.

V usage is TRBV5-4 and J usage is TRBJ1-2, with 8 nucleotides matching TRBD1. The V gene's germline CDR1 is SGHNT and CDR2 YYREEE (reference sequence). The CDR3 length is 16 residues. Trimming at V came to 2 bases and at J to 6 bases, leaving 12 bases not matched to a gene. CDR3 nucleotide sequence: TGTGCCAGCAGCTTAAATCCGGTTCAGGGGGCGAATGGCTACACCTTC. Protein sequence: CASSLNPVQGANGYTF.

The chain has TRBV5-1 and TRBJ2-7; TRBD1 might be the D (6 bases). Trimming pared 0 bases from V and 0 bases from J, leaving 10 bases between. This CDR3 is built from 15 residues. Germline V CDR1 and CDR2: SGHRS, YFSETQ. DNA of the CDR3: TGCGCCAGCAGCTTGGGGCAGGGGAGCTCCTACGAGCAGTACTTC. Translation: CASSLGQGSSYEQYF.

The gene calls are TRBV19 and TRBJ1-6, with 7 bases matching TRBD1. The CDR3 runs to 15 residues. Looked up from germline, CDR1 is LNHDA and CDR2 is SQIVND (reference sequence). V shed 5 bases and J 6 bases; nucleotides not matched to a gene: 7. The CDR3 sequence: CASSEQGMRNSPLHF. CDR3 in DNA: TGTGCCAGTAGTGAACAGGGGATGCGTAATTCACCCCTCCACTTT.

J is TRBJ2-7 and V is TRBV5-6; 10 nucleotides line up with TRBD2. The CDR3 loop spans 16 amino acids. With V trimmed by 4 bases and J by 0 bases, 7 bases remained unmatched. CDR1 and CDR2 from the germline V gene are SGHDT and YYEEEE. The CDR3 sequence: CASSLGLARSSYEQYF. CDR3 bases: TGTGCCAGCAGCCTGGGACTAGCGCGTAGCTCCTACGAGCAGTACTTC.

This chain links TRBV10-2 with TRBJ1-6; 8 bases align to TRBD1. Germline CDR1 WSHSY, CDR2 SAAADI. The CDR3 has 14 amino acids. The ends lost 5 bases at V and 7 bases at J; junction bases unmatched: 4. This CDR3 is CASSPQGANSPLHF. Here the CDR3 DNA reads TGCGCCAGCAGTCCCCAGGGGGCAAATTCACCCCTCCACTTT.

Comments on this clone: The sample has other DNA sequences that encode this CDR3 too. The V and J genes are TRBV5-6 and TRBJ1-5; D is possibly TRBD1 (5 bases). The germline V and J ends were trimmed by 1 base and 4 bases, with 9 bases remaining between them. Germline assignment: CDR1 SGHDT and CDR2 YYEEEE. The CDR3 extends over 14 amino acids. The CDR3 here is CASSLSPGNQPQHF. CDR3 nucleotide sequence: TGTGCCAGCAGCTTGTCTCCAGGGAATCAGCCCCAGCATTTT.

The CDR3 loop reads CASSLGTGGEQYF. CDR3 in DNA: TGTGCCAGCAGTTTAGGGACAGGGGGCGAGCAGTACTTC. The gene calls are TRBV27 and TRBJ2-7; TRBD1 matches 11 bases. Germline CDR1 and CDR2: MNHEY and SMNVEV (reference sequence). The CDR3 is 13 residues long. The trim removed 2 bases at V and 6 bases at J, leaving 0 bases unmatched.

The chain combines TRBV2 with TRBJ1-1, with 8 nucleotides matching TRBD1. Germline V lookup: CDR1 SNHLY, CDR2 FYNNEI. With 6 bases clipped from V and 6 bases from J, the junction kept 3 bases outside the gene matches. The CDR3 totals 12 residues. CDR3 region: CASRLQGAEAFF. CDR3 nucleotides: TGTGCCAGCAGACTACAGGGGGCTGAAGCTTTCTTT.

This clone was detected once. The rearrangement uses TRBV5-1 and TRBJ1-1; 8 positions agree with TRBD1. Germline V gene sequence: CDR1 SGHRS, CDR2 YFSETQ. Trimming at V came to 3 bases and at J to 6 bases, leaving 7 bases not matched to a gene. This CDR3 region has 14 residues. The CDR3 sequence is CASSSGGDWAEAFF. The CDR3, as DNA: TGCGCCAGCAGCTCAGGGGGCGATTGGGCTGAAGCTTTCTTT.

The chain employs TRBV5-4 and TRBJ1-2; the D is unclear. Germline V lookup: CDR1 SGHNT, CDR2 YYREEE (reference sequence). The CDR3 is 12 amino acids. V gave up 4 bases and J gave up 3 bases, with 7 bases separating them. CDR3 region: CASSGLDYGYTF. The CDR3 DNA reads TGTGCCAGCAGCGGCCTGGACTATGGCTACACCTTC.

The gene calls are TRBV7-2 and TRBJ1-5; weak D call: TRBD1 (6 bases). The CDR3 length is 17 residues. V lost 0 bases and J 5 bases, leaving 17 bases between the germline ends. Germline CDR1 and CDR2: SGHTA and FQGNSA. This chain's CDR3 is CASSLALWRGRDQPQHF. CDR3 DNA: TGTGCCAGCAGCTTAGCGCTCTGGCGGGGGCGAGATCAGCCCCAGCATTTT. The complete variable domain, with remaining parts taken from reference TRBV7-2 and TRBJ1-5, reads GAGVSQSPSNKVTEKGKDVELRCDPISGHTALYWYRQSLGQGLEFLIYFQGNSAPDKSGLPSDRFSAERTGGSVSTLTIQRTQQEDSAVYLCASSLALWRGRDQPQHFGDGTRLSIL.

This rearrangement joins TRBV27 to TRBJ1-1; TRBD1 matches 8 bases. Germline lookup yields CDR1 MNHEY and CDR2 SMNVEV (reference sequence). V trimming: 1 base; J trimming: 5 bases; junction bases outside the gene matches: 9. The length of the CDR3 is 16 residues. The CDR3 DNA reads TGTGCCAGCAGTTTATTGGCCAGGGGGCTAGGGACTGAAGCTTTCTTT. It specifies CASSLLARGLGTEAFF.

The rearrangement links TRBV29-1 to TRBJ2-3, with 7 nucleotides matching TRBD2. The CDR3 runs 15 residues. The V segment lost 3 bases and the J segment 3 bases; nucleotides outside the gene matches: 9. Germline lookup yields CDR1 SQVTM and CDR2 ANQGSEA. DNA of the CDR3: TGCAGCGTTGAGGGGGAGGGATGGGGTACAGATACGCAGTATTTT. It is translated as CSVEGEGWGTDTQYF.

The J gene is TRBJ2-1, the V gene TRBV2; D is perhaps TRBD2 (7 bases). CDR3 length: 11 amino acids. The germline V gene encodes CDR1 SNHLY and CDR2 FYNNEI. V was cut by 9 bases and J by 9 bases, with 12 bases left in between. CDR3 residues: CARGGASEQFF. CDR3 nucleotide sequence: TGTGCCAGGGGGGGGGCGAGTGAGCAGTTCTTC.

The CDR3 DNA sequence: TGCGCCAGCAGCTTGAAGGGGGTAGATACGCAGTATTTT. Translation: CASSLKGVDTQYF. The rearrangement uses TRBV5-1 and TRBJ2-3; the D gene is possibly TRBD1 (6 bases). Trimming took off 1 base at V and 5 bases at J, with 8 bases between the two ends. Germline values: CDR1 SGHRS, CDR2 YFSETQ. CDR3 length: 13 residues.